Listed below are T cell receptor beta chains from one sample, sequenced in a study of human CD4 T cells and Enterobacteriaceae. The repertoire was sequenced with immunoSEQ multiplex PCR; TCRdb's copy has only in-frame clones and lacks some. This table has under 1,500 clones, about 47% appearing once. The sample was bacteria-reactive CD4+ T cells grown in culture. The receptors here all came from a human donor in good health. CDR3s include the opening cysteine and the closing phenylalanine or tryptophan. D genes are given only for firm matches. Clone size is shown for a subset of rows, as once, few, many or a class of expanded clone.

-	TRBD2	TRBV9	TRBJ2-1	CASSVHPPGLAGEDNEQFF	TGTGCCAGCAGCGTACATCCACCGGGACTAGCGGGAGAGGATAATGAGCAGTTCTTC
-	TRBD2	TRBV19	TRBJ2-1	CASTPAGGSYNEQFF	TGTGCCAGTACCCCAGCGGGAGGGTCCTACAATGAGCAGTTCTTC
large	-	TRBV2	TRBJ2-3	CASNPPSVRSTDTQYF	TGTGCCAGCAATCCGCCTAGCGTTAGAAGCACAGATACGCAGTATTTT
-	-	TRBV19	TRBJ2-7	CATSKLLEQYF	TGTGCCACCTCCAAACTTCTCGAGCAGTACTTC
few	TRBD1	TRBV5-6	TRBJ2-5	CASSRDRVETQYF	TGTGCCAGCAGCCGGGACAGGGTTGAGACCCAGTACTTC
-	-	TRBV7-6	TRBJ2-2	CASSLFSNTGELFF	TGTGCCAGCAGCTTGTTCTCGAACACCGGGGAGCTGTTTTTT
-	TRBD2	TRBV6-6	TRBJ2-3	CASSRGVSPTDTQYF	TGTGCCAGCAGCCGGGGGGTGTCCCCCACAGATACGCAGTATTTT
once	-	TRBV5-1	TRBJ2-7	CASSFQGQRTYEQYF	TGCGCCAGCAGCTTCCAGGGTCAGCGGACCTACGAGCAGTACTTC
large	TRBD1	TRBV10-3	TRBJ1-2	CAITQGGNYGYTF	TGTGCCATCACACAGGGGGGTAACTATGGCTACACCTTC
few	TRBD2	TRBV11-2	TRBJ2-7	CASSQGDSGSSYEQYF	TGTGCCAGCAGCCAGGGCGATAGCGGGAGCTCCTACGAGCAGTACTTC
-	TRBD1	TRBV7-2	TRBJ2-7	CASSLEGQGKGCEQYF	TGTGCCAGCAGCTTGGAAGGACAGGGGAAGGGATGCGAGCAGTACTTC
-	TRBD1	TRBV13	TRBJ2-7	CASSLRQGASYEQYF	TGTGCCAGCAGCTTAAGGCAGGGGGCGTCCTACGAGCAGTACTTC
medium-sized	-	TRBV27	TRBJ1-2	CASSRLPYVRESGGTYGYTF	TGTGCCAGCAGCCGATTACCCTACGTGCGTGAGAGCGGTGGGACCTATGGCTACACCTTC
few	-	TRBV28	TRBJ2-2	CASSLHSNTGELFF	TGTGCCAGCAGTTTACACTCGAACACCGGGGAGCTGTTTTTT
few	-	TRBV13	TRBJ2-3	CASSPRPNTDTQYF	TGTGCCAGCAGCCCCCGTCCTAACACAGATACGCAGTATTTT
-	-	TRBV7-2	TRBJ2-1	CASSLGVMGNEQFF	TGTGCCAGCAGCTTAGGAGTCATGGGCAATGAGCAGTTCTTC
-	-	TRBV6-7	TRBJ1-5	CASGRFVGNQPQHF	TGTGCCAGCGGCAGGTTTGTCGGCAATCAGCCCCAGCATTTT
-	TRBD1	TRBV2	TRBJ1-6	CASSNRQGENSPLHF	TGTGCCAGCAGTAACCGACAGGGGGAGAATTCACCCCTCCACTTT
large	TRBD1	TRBV5-8	TRBJ2-1	CASSEGTGNNEQFF	TGTGCCAGCAGCGAAGGGACAGGGAACAATGAGCAGTTCTTC
once	TRBD2	TRBV7-8	TRBJ2-7	CASTGALAGGYEQYF	TGTGCCAGCACCGGCGCCCTAGCGGGAGGGTACGAGCAGTACTTC
few	-	TRBV10-3	TRBJ1-1	CAISENAGHTEAFF	TGTGCCATCAGTGAGAATGCAGGGCACACTGAAGCTTTCTTT
-	-	TRBV4-2	TRBJ2-5	CASSQQHGRETQYF	TGTGCCAGCAGCCAACAGCACGGGAGAGAGACCCAGTACTTC
few	-	TRBV6-6	TRBJ1-5	CASSPHTGNDQPQHF	TGTGCCAGCAGTCCCCATACCGGGAATGATCAGCCCCAGCATTTT
-	-	TRBV7-2	TRBJ1-1	CASSLGLANTEAFF	TGTGCCAGCAGCTTAGGGTTGGCAAACACTGAAGCTTTCTTT
-	-	TRBV10-3	TRBJ1-3	CASSKLSGTGNTIYF	TGTGCCAGCAGTAAACTCTCAGGGACTGGAAACACCATATATTTT
-	-	TRBV6-9	TRBJ1-2	CASSGYGYGYTF	TGTGCCAGCAGTGGGTACGGCTATGGCTACACCTTC
-	TRBD2	TRBV10-3	TRBJ2-7	CAISLQRGSSYEQYF	TGTGCCATCAGTCTCCAGCGGGGTAGCTCCTACGAGCAGTACTTC
-	-	TRBV18	TRBJ2-1	CASSPLGQSEQFF	TGTGCCAGCTCACCTCTTGGGCAATCTGAGCAGTTCTTC
-	TRBD1	TRBV7-9	TRBJ2-5	CASSPGQVQETQYF	TGTGCCAGCAGCCCAGGACAGGTCCAAGAGACCCAGTACTTC
-	TRBD1	TRBV27	TRBJ2-3	CASSLEGGRVTDTQYF	TGTGCCAGCAGTTTGGAAGGGGGCAGGGTCACAGATACGCAGTATTTT
medium-sized	-	TRBV20-1	TRBJ1-1	CSVRHLTEAFF	TGCAGTGTTAGACACCTCACTGAAGCTTTCTTT
-	-	TRBV10-3	TRBJ2-7	CASRTAEAGTYEQYF	TGTGCCAGCAGAACCGCGGAGGCAGGCACCTACGAGCAGTACTTC